This TCR beta chain comes out of a study of T cells in Graves' hyperthyroidism and ophthalmopathy. The CDR3 runs to 12 residues. The germline V gene has CDR1 SEHNR and CDR2 FQNEAQ (reference sequence). With 5 bases removed from V and 5 bases from J, the gap between germline ends came to 10 bases. This clonotype has ten or more counts. The source of the PBMCs was 10 ml of fresh peripheral blood. Amplified regions were TCR beta CDR3 sequences from RNA transcripts. The HTBI primer set drove a first-round RT-PCR of the TCR CDR3. MiXCR, run by TCRdb on the multiplex PCR reads, gives a single entry per CDR3 protein. The sample comprises approximately 210,000 distinct CDR3 sequences, roughly 15% of which are singletons, and under 65% rests with the top ten.

This chain links TRBV7-9 with TRBJ2-7; a possible D gene is TRBD1 (6 bases). The sequence derives from a man in his forties or fifties with Graves' hyperthyroidism. What was sequenced was blood. The CDR3 DNA sequence: TGTGCCAGCAGCCGGACAGACCACGAGCAGTACTTC. Encoded protein: CASSRTDHEQYF. The full variable domain, its missing parts supplied by reference TRBV7-9 and TRBJ2-7, is DTGVSQNPRHKITKRGQNVTFRCDPISEHNRLYWYRQTLGQGPEFLTYFQNEAQLEKSRLLSDRFSAERPKGSFSTLEIQRTEQGDSAMYLCASSRTDHEQYFGPGTRLTVT.